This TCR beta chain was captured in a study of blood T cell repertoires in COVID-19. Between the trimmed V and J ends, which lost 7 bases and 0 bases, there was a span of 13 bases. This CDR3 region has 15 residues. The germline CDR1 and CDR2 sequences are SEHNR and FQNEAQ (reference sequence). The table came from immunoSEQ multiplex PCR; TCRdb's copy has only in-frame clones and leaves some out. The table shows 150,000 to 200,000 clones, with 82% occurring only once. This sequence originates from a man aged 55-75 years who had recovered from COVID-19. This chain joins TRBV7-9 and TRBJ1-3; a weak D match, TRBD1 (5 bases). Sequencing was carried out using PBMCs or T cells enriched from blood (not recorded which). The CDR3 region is CASKNPQGSGNTIYF. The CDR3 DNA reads TGTGCCAGCAAAAACCCCCAGGGCTCTGGAAACACCATATATTTT.